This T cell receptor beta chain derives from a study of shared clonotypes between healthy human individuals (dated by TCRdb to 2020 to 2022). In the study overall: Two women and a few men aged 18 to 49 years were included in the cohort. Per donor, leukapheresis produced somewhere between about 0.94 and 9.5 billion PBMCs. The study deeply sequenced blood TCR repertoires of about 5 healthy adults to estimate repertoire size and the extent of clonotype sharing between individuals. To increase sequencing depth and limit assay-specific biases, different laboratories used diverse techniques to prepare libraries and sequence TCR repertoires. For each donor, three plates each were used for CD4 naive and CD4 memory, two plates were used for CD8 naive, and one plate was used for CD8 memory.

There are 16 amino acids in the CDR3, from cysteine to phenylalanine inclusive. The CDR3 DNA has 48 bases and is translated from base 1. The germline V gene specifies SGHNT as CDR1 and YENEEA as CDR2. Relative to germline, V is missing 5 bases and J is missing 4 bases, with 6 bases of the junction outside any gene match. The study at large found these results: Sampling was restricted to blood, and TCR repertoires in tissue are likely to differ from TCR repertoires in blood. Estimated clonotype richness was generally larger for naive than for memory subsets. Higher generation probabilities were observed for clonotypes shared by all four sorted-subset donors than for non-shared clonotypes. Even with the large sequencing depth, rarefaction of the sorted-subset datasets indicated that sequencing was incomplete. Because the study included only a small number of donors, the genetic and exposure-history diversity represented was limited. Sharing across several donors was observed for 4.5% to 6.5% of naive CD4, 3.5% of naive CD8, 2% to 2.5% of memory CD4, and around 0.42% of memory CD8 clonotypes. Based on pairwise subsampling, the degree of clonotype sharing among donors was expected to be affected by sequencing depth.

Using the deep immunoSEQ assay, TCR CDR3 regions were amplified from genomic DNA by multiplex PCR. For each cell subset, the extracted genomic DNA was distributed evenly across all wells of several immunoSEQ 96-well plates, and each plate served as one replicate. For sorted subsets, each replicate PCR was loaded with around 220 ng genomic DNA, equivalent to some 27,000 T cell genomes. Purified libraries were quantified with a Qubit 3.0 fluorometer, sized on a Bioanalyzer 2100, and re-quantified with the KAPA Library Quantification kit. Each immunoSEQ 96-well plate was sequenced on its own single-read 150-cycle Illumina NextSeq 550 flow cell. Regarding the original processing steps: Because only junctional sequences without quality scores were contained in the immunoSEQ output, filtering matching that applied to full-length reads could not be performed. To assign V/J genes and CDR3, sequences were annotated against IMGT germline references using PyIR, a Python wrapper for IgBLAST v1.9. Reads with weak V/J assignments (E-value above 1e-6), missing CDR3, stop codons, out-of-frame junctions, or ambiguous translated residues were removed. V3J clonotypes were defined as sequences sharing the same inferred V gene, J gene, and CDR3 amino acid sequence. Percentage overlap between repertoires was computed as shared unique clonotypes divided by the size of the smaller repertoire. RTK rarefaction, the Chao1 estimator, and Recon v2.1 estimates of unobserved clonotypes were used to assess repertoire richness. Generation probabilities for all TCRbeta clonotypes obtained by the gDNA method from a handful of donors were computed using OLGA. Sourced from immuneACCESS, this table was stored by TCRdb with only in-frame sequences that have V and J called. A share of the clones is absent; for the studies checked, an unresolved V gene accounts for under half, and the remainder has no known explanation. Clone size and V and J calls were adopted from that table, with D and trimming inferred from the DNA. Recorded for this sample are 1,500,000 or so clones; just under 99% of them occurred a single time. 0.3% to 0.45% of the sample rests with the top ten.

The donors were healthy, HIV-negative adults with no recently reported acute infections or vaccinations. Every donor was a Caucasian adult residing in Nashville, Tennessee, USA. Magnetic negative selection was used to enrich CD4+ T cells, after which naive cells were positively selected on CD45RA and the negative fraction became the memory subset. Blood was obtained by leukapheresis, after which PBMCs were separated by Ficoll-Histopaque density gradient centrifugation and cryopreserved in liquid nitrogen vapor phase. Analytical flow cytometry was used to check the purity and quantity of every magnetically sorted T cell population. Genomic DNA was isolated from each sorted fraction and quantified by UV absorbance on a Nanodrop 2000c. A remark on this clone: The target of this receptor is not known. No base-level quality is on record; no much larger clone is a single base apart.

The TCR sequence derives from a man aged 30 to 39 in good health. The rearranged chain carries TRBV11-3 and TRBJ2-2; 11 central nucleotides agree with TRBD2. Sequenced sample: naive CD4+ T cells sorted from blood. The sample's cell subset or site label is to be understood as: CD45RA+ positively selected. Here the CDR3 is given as CASSPIAGGGTGELFF. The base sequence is TGTGCCAGCAGCCCTATAGCGGGAGGGGGCACCGGGGAGCTGTTTTTT.